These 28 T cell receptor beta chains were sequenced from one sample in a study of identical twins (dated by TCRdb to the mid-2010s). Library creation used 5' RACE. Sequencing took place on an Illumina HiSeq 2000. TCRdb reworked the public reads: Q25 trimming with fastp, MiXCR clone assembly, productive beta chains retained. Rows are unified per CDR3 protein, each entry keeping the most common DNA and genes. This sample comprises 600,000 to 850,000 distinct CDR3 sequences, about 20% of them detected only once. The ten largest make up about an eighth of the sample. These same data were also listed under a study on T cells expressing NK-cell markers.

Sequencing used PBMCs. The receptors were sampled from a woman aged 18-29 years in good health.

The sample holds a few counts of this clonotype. Here the CDR3 reads CSAIQGFGSPLHF. As DNA, the CDR3 is TGCAGTGCAATACAGGGATTTGGATCACCCCTCCACTTT. The chain is built from TRBV20-1 and TRBJ1-6, with D possibly TRBD1 on 6 matching bases. This CDR3 region has 13 residues. CDR1 and CDR2 from the germline V gene are DFQATT and SNEGSKA (reference sequence). Trimming left V 6 bases short and J 10 bases short, with 16 bases between.

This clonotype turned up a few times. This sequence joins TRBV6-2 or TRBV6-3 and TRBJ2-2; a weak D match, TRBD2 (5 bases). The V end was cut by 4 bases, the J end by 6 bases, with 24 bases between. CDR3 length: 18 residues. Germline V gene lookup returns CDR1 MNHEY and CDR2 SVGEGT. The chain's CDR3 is CASSSTVLETSPAGELFF. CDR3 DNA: TGTGCCAGCAGTTCCACCGTCCTAGAAACTAGTCCAGCCGGGGAGCTGTTTTTT.

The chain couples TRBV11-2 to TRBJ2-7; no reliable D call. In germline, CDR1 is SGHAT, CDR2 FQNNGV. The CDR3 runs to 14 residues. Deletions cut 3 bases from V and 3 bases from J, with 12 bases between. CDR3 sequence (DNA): TGTGCCAGCAGCTTGACCAGGTCAGACTACGAGCAGTACTTC. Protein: CASSLTRSDYEQYF.

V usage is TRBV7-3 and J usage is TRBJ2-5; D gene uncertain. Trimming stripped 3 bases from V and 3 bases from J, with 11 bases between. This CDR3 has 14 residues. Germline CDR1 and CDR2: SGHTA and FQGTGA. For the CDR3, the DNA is TGTGCCAGCAGCTTGGCAACTGGGGAAGAGACCCAGTACTTC. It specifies CASSLATGEETQYF.

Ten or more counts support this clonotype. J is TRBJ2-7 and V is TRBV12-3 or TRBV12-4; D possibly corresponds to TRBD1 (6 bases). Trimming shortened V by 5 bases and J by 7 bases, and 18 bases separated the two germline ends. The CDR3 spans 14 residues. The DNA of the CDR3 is TGTGCCAGCAGTATTAGGACAGCCAACGGGGAGCAGTACTTC. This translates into CASSIRTANGEQYF.

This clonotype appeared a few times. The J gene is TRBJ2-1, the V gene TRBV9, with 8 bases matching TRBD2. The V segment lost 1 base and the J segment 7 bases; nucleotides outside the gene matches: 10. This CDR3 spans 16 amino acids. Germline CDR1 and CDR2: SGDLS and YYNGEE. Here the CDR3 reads CASSVSISGSRNEQFF. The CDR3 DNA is TGTGCCAGCAGCGTAAGTATCAGCGGGAGTAGAAATGAGCAGTTCTTC.

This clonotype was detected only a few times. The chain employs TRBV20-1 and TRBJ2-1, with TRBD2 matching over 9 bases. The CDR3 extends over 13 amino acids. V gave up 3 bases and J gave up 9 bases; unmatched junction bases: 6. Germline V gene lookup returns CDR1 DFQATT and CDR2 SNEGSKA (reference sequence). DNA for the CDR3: TGCAGTGCTAGGGGACTAGCTCTCGCTGAGCAGTTCTTC. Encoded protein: CSARGLALAEQFF.

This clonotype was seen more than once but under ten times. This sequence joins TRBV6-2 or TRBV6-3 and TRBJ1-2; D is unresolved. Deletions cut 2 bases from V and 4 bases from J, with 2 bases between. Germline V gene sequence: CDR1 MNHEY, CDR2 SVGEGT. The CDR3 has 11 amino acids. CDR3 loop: CASSYTYGYTF. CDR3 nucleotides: TGTGCCAGCAGTTACACCTATGGCTACACCTTC.

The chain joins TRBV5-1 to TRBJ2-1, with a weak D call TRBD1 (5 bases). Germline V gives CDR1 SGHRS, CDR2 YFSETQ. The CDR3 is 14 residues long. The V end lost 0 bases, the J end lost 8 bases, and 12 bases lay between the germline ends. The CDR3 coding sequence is TGCGCCAGCAGCTTGGGAAATGGGGCCGATGAGCAGTTCTTC. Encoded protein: CASSLGNGADEQFF. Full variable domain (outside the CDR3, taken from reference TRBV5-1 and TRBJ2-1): KAGVTQTPRYLIKTRGQQVTLSCSPISGHRSVSWYQQTPGQGLQFLFEYFSETQRNKGNFPGRFSGRQFSNSRSEMNVSTLELGDSALYLCASSLGNGADEQFFGPGTRLTVL.

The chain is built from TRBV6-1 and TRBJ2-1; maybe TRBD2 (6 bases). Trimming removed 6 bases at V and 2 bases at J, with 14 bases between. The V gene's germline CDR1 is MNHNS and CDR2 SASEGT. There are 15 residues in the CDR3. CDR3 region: CASRSGGATYNEQFF. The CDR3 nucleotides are TGTGCCAGCAGATCCGGAGGGGCTACCTACAATGAGCAGTTCTTC.

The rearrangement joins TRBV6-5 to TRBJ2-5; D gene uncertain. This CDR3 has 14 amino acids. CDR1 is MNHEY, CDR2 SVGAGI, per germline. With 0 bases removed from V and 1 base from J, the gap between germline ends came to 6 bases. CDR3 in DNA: TGTGCCAGCAGTTACTCGTTCAGCCAAGAGACCCAGTACTTC. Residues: CASSYSFSQETQYF.

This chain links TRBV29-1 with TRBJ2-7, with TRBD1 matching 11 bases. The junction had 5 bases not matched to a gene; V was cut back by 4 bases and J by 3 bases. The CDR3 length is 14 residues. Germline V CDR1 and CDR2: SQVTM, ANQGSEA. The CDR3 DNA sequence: TGCAGCGTTGTAAGGGGACAGGGGGACTACGAGCAGTACTTC. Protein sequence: CSVVRGQGDYEQYF.

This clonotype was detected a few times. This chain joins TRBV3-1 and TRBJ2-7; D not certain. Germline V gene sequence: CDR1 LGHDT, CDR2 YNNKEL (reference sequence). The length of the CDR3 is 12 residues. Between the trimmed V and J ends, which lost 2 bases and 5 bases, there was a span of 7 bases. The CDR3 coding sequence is TGTGCCAGCAGCCAAACGGCAAACGAGCAGTACTTC. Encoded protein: CASSQTANEQYF.

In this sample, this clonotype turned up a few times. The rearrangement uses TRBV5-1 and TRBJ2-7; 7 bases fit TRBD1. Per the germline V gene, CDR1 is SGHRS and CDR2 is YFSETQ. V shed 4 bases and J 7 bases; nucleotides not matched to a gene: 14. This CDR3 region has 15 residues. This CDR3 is CASSLSLDRMVEQYF. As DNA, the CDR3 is TGCGCCAGCAGCCTATCTTTGGACAGGATGGTGGAGCAGTACTTC.

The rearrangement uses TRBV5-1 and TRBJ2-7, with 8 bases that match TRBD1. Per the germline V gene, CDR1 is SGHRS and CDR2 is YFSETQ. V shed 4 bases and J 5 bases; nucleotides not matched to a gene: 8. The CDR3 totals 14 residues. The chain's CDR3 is CASSRGQGTHEQYF. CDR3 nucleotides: TGCGCCAGCAGCCGCGGACAGGGAACCCACGAGCAGTACTTC.

CDR3 sequence (DNA): TGCAGTGCTAGGCCCCTAGGAGGGACCCAGTACTTC. Translated: CSARPLGGTQYF. This chain joins TRBV20-1 and TRBJ2-5, with D perhaps matching TRBD2 (5 bases). The CDR3 contains 12 residues. Trimming stripped 3 bases from V and 7 bases from J, with 12 bases between. Germline CDR1 DFQATT, CDR2 SNEGSKA (reference sequence).

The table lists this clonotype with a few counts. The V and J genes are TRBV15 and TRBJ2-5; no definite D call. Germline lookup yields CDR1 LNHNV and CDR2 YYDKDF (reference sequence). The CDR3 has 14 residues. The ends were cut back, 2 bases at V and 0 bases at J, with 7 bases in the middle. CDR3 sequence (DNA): TGTGCCACCAGCAGAAGGACGTACCAAGAGACCCAGTACTTC. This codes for CATSRRTYQETQYF.

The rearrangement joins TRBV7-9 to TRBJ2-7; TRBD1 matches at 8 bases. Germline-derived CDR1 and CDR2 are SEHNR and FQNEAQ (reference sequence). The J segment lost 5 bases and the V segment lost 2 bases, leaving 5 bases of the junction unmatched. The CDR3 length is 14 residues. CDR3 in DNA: TGTGCCAGCAGCTTAACGGCAGGGGGCGACGAGCAGTACTTC. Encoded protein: CASSLTAGGDEQYF.

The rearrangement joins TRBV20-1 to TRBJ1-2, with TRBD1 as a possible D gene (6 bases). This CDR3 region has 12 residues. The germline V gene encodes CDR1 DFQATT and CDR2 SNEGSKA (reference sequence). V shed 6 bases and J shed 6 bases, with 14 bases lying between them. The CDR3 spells CSATTGVDGYTF. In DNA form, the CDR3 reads TGCAGTGCAACGACAGGAGTCGATGGCTACACCTTC.

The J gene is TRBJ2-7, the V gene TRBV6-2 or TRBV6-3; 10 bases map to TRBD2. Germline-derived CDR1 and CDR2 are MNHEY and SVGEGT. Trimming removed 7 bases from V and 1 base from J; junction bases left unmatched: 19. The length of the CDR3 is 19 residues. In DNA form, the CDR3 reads TGTGCCAGCACCCTAACCCTCCTCTTTACTAGCGGGAAATCCTACGAGCAGTACTTC. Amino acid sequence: CASTLTLLFTSGKSYEQYF.

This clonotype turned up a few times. CDR3: CSASSPVFLKNIQYF. CDR3 in DNA: TGCAGTGCTAGCAGCCCAGTCTTCCTTAAAAACATTCAGTACTTC. The chain carries TRBV20-1 and TRBJ2-4; D uncertain. The CDR3 consists of 15 residues. Germline V gives CDR1 DFQATT, CDR2 SNEGSKA (reference sequence). V was shortened by 3 bases and J by 4 bases, with 16 bases between the two germline ends.

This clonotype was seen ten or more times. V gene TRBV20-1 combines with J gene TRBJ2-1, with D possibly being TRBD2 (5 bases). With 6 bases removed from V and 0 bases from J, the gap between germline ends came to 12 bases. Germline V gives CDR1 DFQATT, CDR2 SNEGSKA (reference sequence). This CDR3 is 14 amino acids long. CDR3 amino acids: CSATGSLSYNEQFF. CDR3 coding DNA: TGCAGTGCGACGGGATCCCTCTCCTACAATGAGCAGTTCTTC.

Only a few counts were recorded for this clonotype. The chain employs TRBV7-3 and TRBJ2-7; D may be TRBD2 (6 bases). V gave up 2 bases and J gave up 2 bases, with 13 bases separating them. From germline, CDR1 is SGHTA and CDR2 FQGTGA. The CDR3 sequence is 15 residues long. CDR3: CASSLGSGLAYEQYF. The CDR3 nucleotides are TGTGCCAGCAGCTTAGGGTCGGGACTTGCCTACGAGCAGTACTTC.

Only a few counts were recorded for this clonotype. The CDR3 DNA reads as TGTGCCAGCACTCCCCGAGGAACTGAAGCTTTCTTT. Its protein product is CASTPRGTEAFF. This chain links TRBV12-3 or TRBV12-4 with TRBJ1-1; D unclear. This CDR3 is built from 12 residues. V lost 7 bases and J lost 5, with 11 bases in between.

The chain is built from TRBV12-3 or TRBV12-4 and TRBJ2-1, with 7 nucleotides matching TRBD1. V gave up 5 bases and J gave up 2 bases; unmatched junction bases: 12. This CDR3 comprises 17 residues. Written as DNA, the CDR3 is TGTGCCAGCAGTGGATCAACAGGGGCGCGACCCTACAATGAGCAGTTCTTC. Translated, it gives CASSGSTGARPYNEQFF.

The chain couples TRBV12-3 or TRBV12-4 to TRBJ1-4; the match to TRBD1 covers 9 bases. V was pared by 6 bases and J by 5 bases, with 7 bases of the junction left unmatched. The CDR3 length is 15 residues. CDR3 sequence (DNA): TGTGCCAGCAGCCCTTGGGACAGGGCGAATGAAAAACTGTTTTTT. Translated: CASSPWDRANEKLFF.

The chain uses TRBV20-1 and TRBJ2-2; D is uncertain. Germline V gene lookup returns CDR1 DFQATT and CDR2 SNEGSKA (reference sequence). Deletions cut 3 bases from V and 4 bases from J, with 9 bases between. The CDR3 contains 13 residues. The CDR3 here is CSASSPPTGELFF. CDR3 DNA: TGCAGTGCTAGTTCGCCGCCCACCGGGGAGCTGTTTTTT.

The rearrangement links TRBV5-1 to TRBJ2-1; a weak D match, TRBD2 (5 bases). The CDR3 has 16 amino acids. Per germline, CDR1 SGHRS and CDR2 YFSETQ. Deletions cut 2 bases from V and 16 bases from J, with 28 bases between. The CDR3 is CASSFLTSGSSPRTFF. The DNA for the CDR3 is TGCGCCAGCAGCTTCCTTACCAGCGGCTCATCCCCACGGACTTTCTTC.